The 30 T cell receptor beta chains reported below all come from one sample, sequenced in a study of control samples from healthy donors and cancer patients (TCRdb year 2020). Receptor amplification or capture employed the immunoSEQ multiplex PCR assay. TCRdb retrieved this table from immuneACCESS and kept in-frame rearrangements only. Not all clones are present; in checked studies, unresolved V genes account for under half, and no reason is known for the remainder. Within this sample are some 200,000 clones, with 91% of them counted one time only. About 1.4% of the sample comes from the top ten. The sample was blood. The receptors here all came from a woman in her twenties or thirties in good health.

The rearrangement links TRBV6-2 or TRBV6-3 to TRBJ1-4, with TRBD1 identical over 7 bases. CDR1 is MNHEY and CDR2 is SVGEGT in the germline V gene. J was trimmed by 3 bases and V by 4 bases; bases with no gene match: 2. The CDR3 runs to 14 residues. The CDR3 is CASSWTGPNEKLFF. The CDR3 nucleotides are TGTGCCAGCAGTTGGACAGGACCTAATGAAAAACTGTTTTTT.

The V call is TRBV9, the J call TRBJ2-7; D ambiguous. The V gene's germline CDR1 is SGDLS and CDR2 YYNGEE. This CDR3 is 13 amino acids long. Trimming took 4 bases from V and 3 from J, leaving 11 bases between them. Here the CDR3 DNA reads TGTGCCAGCAGCTCAAGACTGGACTACGAGCAGTACTTC. Its translation: CASSSRLDYEQYF.

With regard to this clone: Other DNA sequences in the sample encode the same CDR3. This sequence joins TRBV6-4 and TRBJ1-2; 10 bases are a match to TRBD1. The J segment lost 4 bases and the V segment lost 0 bases, leaving 2 bases of the junction unmatched. Germline CDR1 MRHNA, CDR2 SNTAGT. The CDR3 consists of 15 residues. CDR3 residues: CASSDSTGGGYGYTF. The CDR3 DNA sequence: TGTGCCAGCAGTGACTCGACAGGGGGCGGCTATGGCTACACCTTC.

The sample holds one count of this clone. Other DNA sequences in the sample encode the same CDR3. J is TRBJ2-3 and V is TRBV5-1, with 14 bases fitting TRBD2. CDR1 and CDR2 from the germline V gene are SGHRS and YFSETQ. V trimming: 4 bases; J trimming: 4 bases; junction bases outside the gene matches: 5. This CDR3 comprises 16 residues. Here the CDR3 DNA reads TGCGCCAGCAGCCTAGGGACTAGCGGGAGCCCAGATACGCAGTATTTT. This sequence encodes CASSLGTSGSPDTQYF.

A word on this clone: Given a much more abundant clone one base away, this may be a read error. V gene TRBV27 combines with J gene TRBJ2-7; 7 bases are shared with TRBD2. This CDR3 has 14 amino acids. Trimming removed 3 bases from V and 0 bases from J; junction bases left unmatched: 2. Looked up from germline, CDR1 is MNHEY and CDR2 is SMNVEV (reference sequence). The CDR3 DNA follows: TGTGCCAGCAGTTTTGCGGGGGACTCCTACGAGCAGTACTTC. Translation gives CASSFAGDSYEQYF.

This rearrangement joins TRBV7-9 to TRBJ2-1, with 13 bases matching TRBD2. The germline gives CDR1 SEHNR, CDR2 FQNEAQ (reference sequence). This CDR3 is built from 15 residues. V shed 5 bases and J 6 bases; nucleotides not matched to a gene: 4. In DNA form, the CDR3 reads TGTGCCAGCAGCGCACTAGCGGGGGGGCCCAATGAGCAGTTCTTC. This codes for CASSALAGGPNEQFF.

This clone was found a few times. The V and J genes are TRBV6-5 and TRBJ1-2; no definite D call. The germline V gene has CDR1 MNHEY and CDR2 SVGAGI. The CDR3 is 15 residues long. The V and J ends lost 2 bases and 4 bases respectively, with 14 bases between them. The CDR3 sequence is CASSYDTGMGYGYTF. The CDR3 DNA reads TGTGCCAGCAGTTACGACACGGGGATGGGCTATGGCTACACCTTC.

This clone has more than one count but fewer than ten. J is TRBJ1-2 and V is TRBV6-9, with TRBD1 as a possible D gene (5 bases). The CDR3 has 13 amino acids. Germline values: CDR1 MNHGY, CDR2 SVAAGI. V was cut by 0 bases and J by 3 bases, with 5 bases left in between. The CDR3 sequence is CASSYSTDYGYTF. The CDR3 DNA is TGTGCCAGCAGTTATTCGACAGACTATGGCTACACCTTC.

V gene TRBV6-2 or TRBV6-3 combines with J gene TRBJ1-1; D uncertain. CDR1 is MNHEY, CDR2 SVGEGT, per germline. The V gene lost 2 bases and the J gene lost 2 bases, with 3 bases spanning the gap. This CDR3 has 12 residues. CDR3: CASSYSNTEAFF. CDR3 nucleotides: TGTGCCAGCAGTTACAGTAACACTGAAGCTTTCTTT.

The V call is TRBV7-9, the J call TRBJ1-2, with D possibly being TRBD1 (5 bases). The CDR3 is 15 amino acids. Germline lookup yields CDR1 SEHNR and CDR2 FQNEAQ (reference sequence). The ends were cut back, 5 bases at V and 4 bases at J, with 17 bases in the middle. CDR3 in amino acids: CASSATRLGGYGYTF. The CDR3 DNA is TGTGCCAGCAGCGCCACGAGGCTCGGGGGCTATGGCTACACCTTC.

Note on this clone: Other nucleotide sequences in the sample specify the same CDR3. The J gene is TRBJ2-1, the V gene TRBV6-4; tentatively, D is TRBD1 (5 bases). The CDR3 spans 15 residues. Germline V CDR1 and CDR2: MRHNA, SNTAGT. The germline V and J ends were trimmed by 3 bases and 0 bases, with 9 bases remaining between them. This CDR3 is CASSEGQSSYNEQFF. CDR3 DNA: TGTGCCAGCAGTGAGGGGCAGAGCTCCTACAATGAGCAGTTCTTC.

The chain employs TRBV6-2 or TRBV6-3 and TRBJ2-5, with TRBD2 matching over 14 bases. Germline V lookup: CDR1 MNHEY, CDR2 SVGEGT. V dropped 5 bases and J dropped 5; count of bases not matched to a gene: 13. This CDR3 comprises 18 residues. CDR3 region: CASSTRLAGGPSRETQYF. The CDR3 DNA is TGTGCCAGCAGTACCCGACTAGCGGGAGGGCCGAGTCGGGAGACCCAGTACTTC.

The chain links TRBV30 to TRBJ1-1, with D perhaps matching TRBD1 (5 bases). Germline loops: CDR1 GTSNPN, CDR2 SVGIG (reference sequence). The CDR3 runs to 13 residues. Trimming removed 0 bases from V and 4 bases from J, with 9 bases in between. CDR3 amino acids: CAWSVQTATEAFF. The CDR3 nucleotides are TGTGCCTGGAGTGTACAGACAGCCACTGAAGCTTTCTTT.

This rearrangement joins TRBV19 to TRBJ1-1, with D possibly TRBD1 on 6 matching bases. V was clipped by 5 bases and J by 3 bases, with 13 bases between them. The CDR3 extends over 14 amino acids. The germline V gene encodes CDR1 LNHDA and CDR2 SQIVND (reference sequence). The CDR3 DNA reads TGTGCCAGTAGTGCACAGGGTCGGGACACTGAAGCTTTCTTT. Translated, it gives CASSAQGRDTEAFF.

The chain has TRBV27 and TRBJ1-1; TRBD1 matches 10 bases. V lost 4 bases to trimming and J lost 1 base; unmatched junction nucleotides: 6. Germline-derived CDR1 and CDR2 are MNHEY and SMNVEV (reference sequence). CDR3 length: 16 residues. For the CDR3, the DNA is TGTGCCAGCAGTTCCCCCAGGACAGGGGGGAACACTGAAGCTTTCTTT. This sequence encodes CASSSPRTGGNTEAFF.

The chain couples TRBV21-1 to TRBJ2-1; no DNA check was done on the table's D call, TRBD1. TRBV21-1 is noted as a pseudogene. The CDR3 length is 19 residues. CDR3: CASSKGDRVWGSSNNEQFF. DNA for the CDR3: TGTGCCAGCAGCAAAGGGGACAGGGTTTGGGGGAGTTCCAACAATGAGCAGTTCTTC.

A note on this clone: The same CDR3 is also encoded by other DNA sequences in this sample. The chain has TRBV2 and TRBJ1-1; possible D gene TRBD1, 6 bases. CDR3 length equals 12 residues. Germline CDR1 reads SNHLY; CDR2 reads FYNNEI. Trimming took 6 bases from V and 1 from J, leaving 6 bases between them. The CDR3 here is CASRGQNTEAFF. The CDR3 DNA is TGTGCCAGCAGGGGACAGAACACTGAAGCTTTCTTT.

This clone was seen just once. V is TRBV12-3 or TRBV12-4 and J is TRBJ2-5; D not resolved. V lost 3 bases, J lost 5 bases, and 7 bases lay in between. The CDR3 has 12 residues. CDR3 nucleotides: TGTGCCAGCAGTTTCAGTCCGGAGACCCAGTACTTC. It encodes CASSFSPETQYF.

This chain connects TRBV19 to TRBJ2-1; 10 positions agree with TRBD2. The CDR3 has 15 amino acids. Germline lookup yields CDR1 LNHDA and CDR2 SQIVND (reference sequence). The ends lost 2 bases at V and 2 bases at J; junction bases unmatched: 0. CDR3 loop: CASSITSGAYNEQFF. The CDR3 region has the DNA TGTGCCAGTAGTATAACTAGCGGGGCCTACAATGAGCAGTTCTTC.

The rearrangement links TRBV4-2 to TRBJ1-4, with D possibly matching TRBD1 (6 bases). The V gene lost 1 base and the J gene lost 4 bases, with 13 bases spanning the gap. Germline loops: CDR1 LGHNA, CDR2 YNFKEQ. The CDR3 runs to 16 residues. DNA of the CDR3: TGTGCCAGCAGCCAAGGGTCGGGGGCCCTTAATGAAAAACTGTTTTTT. Amino acid sequence: CASSQGSGALNEKLFF.

V usage is TRBV19 and J usage is TRBJ1-5; 7 bases are shared with TRBD1. Germline V gene sequence: CDR1 LNHDA, CDR2 SQIVND (reference sequence). The CDR3 totals 17 residues. Trimming took 5 bases from V and 6 from J; bases not matched to a gene: 16. Here the CDR3 reads CASSGPLRQGGGQPQHF. CDR3 coding DNA: TGTGCCAGTAGTGGTCCCCTCCGACAGGGAGGTGGTCAGCCCCAGCATTTT. Full variable domain (missing parts from reference TRBV19 and TRBJ1-5): DGGITQSPKYLFRKEGQNVTLSCEQNLNHDAMYWYRQDPGQGLRLIYYSQIVNDFQKGDIAEGYSVSREKKESFPLTVTSAQKNPTAFYLCASSGPLRQGGGQPQHFGDGTRLSIL.

Comments on this clone: This sample also contains other DNA sequences that code for the same CDR3. V is TRBV24-1 and J is TRBJ1-1, with D tentatively TRBD1 (6 bases). Trimming cost V 4 bases and J 8 bases, with 13 bases left between them. CDR1 KGHDR and CDR2 SFDVKD come from the germline V gene. This CDR3 is 13 amino acids long. The CDR3 loop reads CATSESGTTEAFF. CDR3 nucleotide sequence: TGTGCCACCAGTGAATCCGGGACAACCGAAGCTTTCTTT.

The V gene is TRBV28, the J gene TRBJ2-6, with 11 bases that match TRBD1. CDR3 size: 17 residues. From germline, CDR1 is MDHEN and CDR2 SYDVKM. V dropped 5 bases and J dropped 0; count of bases not matched to a gene: 3. The CDR3 coding sequence is TGTGCCAGCAGTCCCGGGACAGGGGGCTCTGGGGCCAACGTCCTGACTTTC. The encoded protein is CASSPGTGGSGANVLTF.

This chain links TRBV19 with TRBJ1-2; D is ambiguous. V was cut by 0 bases and J by 4 bases, with 9 bases left in between. CDR1 is LNHDA and CDR2 is SQIVND in the germline V gene (reference sequence). The CDR3 length is 14 residues. The CDR3 region has the DNA TGTGCCAGTAGTATAGAGAACGGACCCTATGGCTACACCTTC. Amino acids: CASSIENGPYGYTF.

V and J are TRBV7-3 and TRBJ1-2; D gene unclear. V lost 5 bases and J lost 2, with 9 bases in between. Per the germline V gene, CDR1 is SGHTA and CDR2 is FQGTGA. The CDR3 spans 13 residues. The CDR3 spells CASSPGLNYGYTF. In nucleotides, the CDR3 is TGTGCCAGCAGCCCCGGACTGAACTATGGCTACACCTTC.

This clone was counted only a few times. Different DNA sequences within this sample yield the same CDR3. This sequence joins TRBV7-6 and TRBJ1-6, with 7 bases lining up with TRBD1. CDR1 is SGHVS and CDR2 is FNYEAQ in the germline V gene. This CDR3 has 15 residues. The V and J ends lost 5 bases and 4 bases, in that order; junction bases with no gene match: 5. The CDR3 bases are TGTGCCAGCAGCACCCGGGACAGATATAATTCACCCCTCCACTTT. It specifies CASSTRDRYNSPLHF. Full variable domain (outside the CDR3, taken from reference TRBV7-6 and TRBJ1-6): GAGVSQSPRYKVTKRGQDVALRCDPISGHVSLYWYRQALGQGPEFLTYFNYEAQQDKSGLPNDRFSAERPEGSISTLTIQRTEQRDSAMYRCASSTRDRYNSPLHFGNGTRLTVT.

The J gene is TRBJ1-2, the V gene TRBV19; TRBD1 aligns across 11 bases. In germline, CDR1 is LNHDA, CDR2 SQIVND (reference sequence). With V trimmed by 6 bases and J by 6 bases, 3 bases remained unmatched. The CDR3 is made up of 13 amino acids. The CDR3 reads CASSRDRGDGYTF. In nucleotides, the CDR3 is TGTGCCAGTAGCCGGGACAGGGGGGATGGCTACACCTTC.

This rearrangement joins TRBV13 to TRBJ2-7; the match to TRBD1 covers 9 bases. The V gene's germline CDR1 is PRHDT and CDR2 FYEKMQ (reference sequence). The CDR3 consists of 14 residues. Germline trimming cut 5 bases from V and 0 bases from J; bases unmatched to any gene: 2. The DNA for the CDR3 is TGTGCCAGCAGCGGGACAGGGAGCTCCTACGAGCAGTACTTC. It encodes CASSGTGSSYEQYF.

This sequence joins TRBV4-3 and TRBJ2-7; TRBD2 matches 10 bases. The CDR3 is made up of 14 amino acids. Trimming at V came to 0 bases and at J to 7 bases, leaving 3 bases not matched to a gene. Germline loops: CDR1 LGHNA, CDR2 YSLEER. The CDR3, as DNA: TGCGCCAGCAGCCAAGAGAATAGCGGGAGGGAGCAGTACTTC. Translation: CASSQENSGREQYF.

The rearrangement uses TRBV7-3 and TRBJ2-2; tentatively, D is TRBD1 or TRBD2 (7 bases each). Germline V gene data show CDR1 as SGHTA and CDR2 as FQGTGA. The CDR3 spans 14 residues. Trimming shortened V by 4 bases and J by 5 bases, and 11 bases separated the two germline ends. In nucleotides, the CDR3 is TGTGCCAGCAGCTCCCAGGGGGGGACCGGGGAGCTGTTTTTT. Protein: CASSSQGGTGELFF. Supplemented by reference TRBV7-3 and TRBJ2-2, the full variable domain reads GAGVSQTPSNKVTEKGKYVELRCDPISGHTALYWYRQSLGQGPEFLIYFQGTGAADDSGLPNDRFFAVRPEGSVSTLKIQRTERGDSAVYLCASSSQGGTGELFFGEGSRLTVL.